This T cell receptor beta chain was sequenced during a study of T cell responses to AZD1222 COVID-19 vaccine. The repertoire was sequenced with immunoSEQ multiplex PCR; TCRdb's copy has only in-frame clones and lacks some. This sample has 100,000 to 150,000 clones; approximately 94% occur once, and the top ten carry around 7%. The material was peripheral blood, obtained on day 0 of AZD1222 vaccination. This clonotype originated in an adult in good health.

The CDR3 here is CASSPFSGRRWETQYF. In DNA form, the CDR3 reads TGTGCCAGCAGCCCCTTTAGCGGGAGACGGTGGGAGACCCAGTACTTC. The rearrangement links TRBV11-3 to TRBJ2-5; TRBD2 matches 9 bases. This CDR3 has 16 residues. Per the germline V gene, CDR1 is SGHNT and CDR2 is YENEEA. V dropped 5 bases and J dropped 5; count of bases not matched to a gene: 12.